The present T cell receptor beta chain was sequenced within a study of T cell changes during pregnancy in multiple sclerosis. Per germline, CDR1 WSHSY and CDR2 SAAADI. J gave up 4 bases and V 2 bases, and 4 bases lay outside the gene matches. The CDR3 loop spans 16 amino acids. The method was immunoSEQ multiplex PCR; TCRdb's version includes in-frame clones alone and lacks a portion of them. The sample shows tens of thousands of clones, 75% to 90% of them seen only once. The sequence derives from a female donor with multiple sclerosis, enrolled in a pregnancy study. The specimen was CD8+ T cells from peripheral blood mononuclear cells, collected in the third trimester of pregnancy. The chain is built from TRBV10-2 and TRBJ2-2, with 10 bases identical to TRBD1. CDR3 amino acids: CASSEARTGGTGELFF. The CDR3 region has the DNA TGCGCCAGCAGTGAGGCTCGGACAGGGGGCACCGGGGAGCTGTTTTTT.